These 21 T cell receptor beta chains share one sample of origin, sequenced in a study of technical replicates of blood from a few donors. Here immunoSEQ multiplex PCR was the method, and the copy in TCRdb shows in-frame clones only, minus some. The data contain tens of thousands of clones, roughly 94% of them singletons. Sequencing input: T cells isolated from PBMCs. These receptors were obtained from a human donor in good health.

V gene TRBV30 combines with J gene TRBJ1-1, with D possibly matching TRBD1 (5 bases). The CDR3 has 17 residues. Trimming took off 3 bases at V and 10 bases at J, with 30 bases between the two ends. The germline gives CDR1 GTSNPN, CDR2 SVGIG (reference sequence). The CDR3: CAWSPNQGIGGISRAFF. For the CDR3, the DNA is TGTGCCTGGAGCCCAAATCAGGGTATTGGGGGGATCAGCCGAGCTTTCTTT.

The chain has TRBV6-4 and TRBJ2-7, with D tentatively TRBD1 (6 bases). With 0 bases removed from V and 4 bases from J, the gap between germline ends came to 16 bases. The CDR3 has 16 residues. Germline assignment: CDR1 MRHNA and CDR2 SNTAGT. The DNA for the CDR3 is TGTGCCAGCAGTGACTCGAGACAGGAGAATTCTTACGAGCAGTACTTC. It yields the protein CASSDSRQENSYEQYF.

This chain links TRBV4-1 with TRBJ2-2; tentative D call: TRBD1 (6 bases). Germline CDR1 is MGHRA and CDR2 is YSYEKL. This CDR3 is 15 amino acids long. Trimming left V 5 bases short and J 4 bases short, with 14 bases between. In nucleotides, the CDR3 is TGCGCCAGCAGCACTCGAGAAGGGGGCACCGGGGAGCTGTTTTTT. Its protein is CASSTREGGTGELFF.

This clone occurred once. CDR3 in DNA: TGTGCCAGCCTAGCGGGAGGGCCCGGCGGGGAGCTGTTTTTT. Protein: CASLAGGPGGELFF. The chain links TRBV25-1 to TRBJ2-2; 12 bases map to TRBD2. Trimming took 8 bases from V and 7 from J; bases not matched to a gene: 5. CDR3 length: 14 residues. Germline CDR1 reads MGHDK; CDR2 reads SYGVNS.

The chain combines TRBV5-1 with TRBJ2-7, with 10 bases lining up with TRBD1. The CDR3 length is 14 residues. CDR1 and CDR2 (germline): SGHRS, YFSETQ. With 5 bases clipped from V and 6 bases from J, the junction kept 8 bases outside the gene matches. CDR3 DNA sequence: TGCGCCAGCAGATTGACCGGGACAGGGGTCGAGCAGTACTTC. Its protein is CASRLTGTGVEQYF.

The CDR3 protein is CASSSGSGANVLTF. The CDR3 DNA sequence: TGTGCCAGCAGTTCGGGCTCTGGGGCCAACGTCCTGACTTTC. The rearrangement uses TRBV6-1 and TRBJ2-6; D call uncertain. With 5 bases removed from V and 0 bases from J, the gap between germline ends came to 5 bases. In germline, CDR1 is MNHNS, CDR2 SASEGT. This CDR3 region has 14 residues.

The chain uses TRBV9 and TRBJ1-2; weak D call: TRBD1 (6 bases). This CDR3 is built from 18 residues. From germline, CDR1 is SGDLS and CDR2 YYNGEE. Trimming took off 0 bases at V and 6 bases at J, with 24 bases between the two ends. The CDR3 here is CASSVVEDSRVSLDGYTF. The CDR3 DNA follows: TGTGCCAGCAGCGTAGTGGAGGACAGCCGGGTCTCTCTTGATGGCTACACCTTC.

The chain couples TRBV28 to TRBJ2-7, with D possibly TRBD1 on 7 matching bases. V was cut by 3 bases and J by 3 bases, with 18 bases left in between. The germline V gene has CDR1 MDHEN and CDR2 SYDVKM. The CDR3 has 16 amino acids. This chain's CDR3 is CASSFLLRDSDYEQYF. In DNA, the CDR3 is TGTGCCAGCAGTTTTCTTTTGCGGGACAGTGACTACGAGCAGTACTTC.

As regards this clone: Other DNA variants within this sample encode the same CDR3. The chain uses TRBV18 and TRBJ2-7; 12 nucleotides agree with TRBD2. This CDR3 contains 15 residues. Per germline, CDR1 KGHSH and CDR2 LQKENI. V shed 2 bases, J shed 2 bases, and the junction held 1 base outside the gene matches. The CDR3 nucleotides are TGTGCCAGCTCACCATCTAGCGGGAGGGCCTACGAGCAGTACTTC. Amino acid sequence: CASSPSSGRAYEQYF.

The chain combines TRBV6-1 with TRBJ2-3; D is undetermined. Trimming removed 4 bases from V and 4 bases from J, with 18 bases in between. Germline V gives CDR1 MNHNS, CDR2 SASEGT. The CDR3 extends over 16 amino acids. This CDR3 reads CASSARVPFRADTQYF. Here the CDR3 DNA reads TGTGCCAGCAGTGCCCGGGTCCCCTTTCGCGCAGATACGCAGTATTTT.

The CDR3 sequence is CAWRGTGRDQPQHF. The CDR3 DNA sequence: TGTGCCTGGAGGGGGACAGGGCGAGATCAGCCCCAGCATTTT. The chain has TRBV30 and TRBJ1-5; 9 nucleotides match TRBD1. V was clipped by 3 bases and J by 5 bases; unmatched bases: 5. CDR3 size: 14 residues. Germline loops: CDR1 GTSNPN, CDR2 SVGIG (reference sequence). Full variable domain (remainder filled in from reference TRBV30 and TRBJ1-5): SQTIHQWPATLVQPVGSPLSLECTVEGTSNPNLYWYRQAAGRGLQLLFYSVGIGQISSEVPQNLSASRPQDRQFILSSKKLLLSDSGFYLCAWRGTGRDQPQHFGDGTRLSIL.

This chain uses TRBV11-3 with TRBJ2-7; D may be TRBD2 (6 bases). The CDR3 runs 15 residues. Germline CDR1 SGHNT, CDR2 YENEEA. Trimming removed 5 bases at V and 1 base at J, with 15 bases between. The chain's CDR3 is CASSTLEGPSYEQYF. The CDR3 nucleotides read TGTGCCAGCAGCACTTTGGAGGGCCCTTCCTACGAGCAGTACTTC.

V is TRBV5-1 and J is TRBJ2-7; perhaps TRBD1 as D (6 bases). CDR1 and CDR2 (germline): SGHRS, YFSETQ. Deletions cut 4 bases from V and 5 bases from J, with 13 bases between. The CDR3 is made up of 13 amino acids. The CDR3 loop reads CASSTETGDEQYF. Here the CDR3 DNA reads TGCGCCAGCAGCACCGAGACAGGAGACGAGCAGTACTTC.

The DNA of the CDR3 is TGTGCCATCAAAAGGACAGGGACCGGTGAGCAGTTCTTC. It encodes CAIKRTGTGEQFF. The chain employs TRBV10-3 and TRBJ2-1, with 8 bases matching TRBD1. Germline CDR1 is ENHRY and CDR2 is SYGVKD. V shed 7 bases, J shed 9 bases, and the junction held 8 bases outside the gene matches. The length of the CDR3 is 13 residues.

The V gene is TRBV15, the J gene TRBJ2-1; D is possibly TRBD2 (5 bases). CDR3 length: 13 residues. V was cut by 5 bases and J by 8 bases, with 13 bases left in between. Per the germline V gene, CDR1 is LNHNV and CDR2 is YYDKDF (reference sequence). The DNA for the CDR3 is TGTGCCACCAGCCGGGGAGTGAGAGATGAGCAGTTCTTC. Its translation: CATSRGVRDEQFF. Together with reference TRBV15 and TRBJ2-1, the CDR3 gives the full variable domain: DAMVIQNPRYQVTQFGKPVTLSCSQTLNHNVMYWYQQKSSQAPKLLFHYYDKDFNNEADTPDNFQSRRPNTSFCFLDIRSPGLGDTAMYLCATSRGVRDEQFFGPGTRLTVL.

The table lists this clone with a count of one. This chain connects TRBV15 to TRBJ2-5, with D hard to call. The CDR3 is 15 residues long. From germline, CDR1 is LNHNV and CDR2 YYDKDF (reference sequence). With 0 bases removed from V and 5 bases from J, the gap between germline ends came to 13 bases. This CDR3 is CATSRDSRIGETQYF. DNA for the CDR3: TGTGCCACCAGCAGAGATTCAAGGATCGGGGAGACCCAGTACTTC.

The CDR3: CASRMGLLSYNEQFF. As DNA, the CDR3 is TGTGCCAGCAGGATGGGGCTTCTTTCCTACAATGAGCAGTTCTTC. The chain is built from TRBV25-1 and TRBJ2-1, with D possibly matching TRBD1 (5 bases). V dropped 6 bases and J dropped 1 base, with 13 bases sitting between them. The CDR3 is 15 residues long. Germline V lookup: CDR1 MGHDK, CDR2 SYGVNS.

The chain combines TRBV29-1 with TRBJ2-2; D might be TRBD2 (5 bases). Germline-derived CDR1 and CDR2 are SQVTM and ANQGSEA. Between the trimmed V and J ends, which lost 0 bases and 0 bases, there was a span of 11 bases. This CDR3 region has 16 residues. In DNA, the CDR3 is TGCAGCGTTGAAGATAGCCTAGCAGCGAACACCGGGGAGCTGTTTTTT. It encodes CSVEDSLAANTGELFF.

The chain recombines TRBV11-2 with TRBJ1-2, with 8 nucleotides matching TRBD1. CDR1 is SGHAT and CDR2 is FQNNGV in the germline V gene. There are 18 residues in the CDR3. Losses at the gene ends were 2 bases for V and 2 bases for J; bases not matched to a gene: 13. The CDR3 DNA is TGTGCCAGCAGCTTATTCAGGGGACAGGAAAACTACAACTATGGCTACACCTTC. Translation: CASSLFRGQENYNYGYTF. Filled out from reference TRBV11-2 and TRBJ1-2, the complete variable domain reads EAGVAQSPRYKIIEKRQSVAFWCNPISGHATLYWYQQILGQGPKLLIQFQNNGVVDDSQLPKDRFSAERLKGVDSTLKIQPAKLEDSAVYLCASSLFRGQENYNYGYTFGSGTRLTVV.

DNA for the CDR3: TGTGCCAGCAAGCGGGGCCCTGGAAACACCATATATTTT. Translation gives CASKRGPGNTIYF. V usage is TRBV28 and J usage is TRBJ1-3, with D possibly being TRBD1 (5 bases). The CDR3 covers 13 residues. Trimming removed 7 bases from V and 2 bases from J, with 9 bases in between. CDR1 and CDR2 (germline): MDHEN, SYDVKM.

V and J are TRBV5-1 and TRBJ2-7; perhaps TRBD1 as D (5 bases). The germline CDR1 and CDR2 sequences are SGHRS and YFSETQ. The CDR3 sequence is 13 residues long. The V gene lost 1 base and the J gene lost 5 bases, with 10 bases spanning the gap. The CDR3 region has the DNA TGCGCCAGCAGCTTGTGGCAGGGAAACGAGCAGTACTTC. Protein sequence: CASSLWQGNEQYF.